Shown below are 8 T cell receptor beta chains from a single sample sequenced in a study of control samples from healthy donors and cancer patients. The data were produced by immunoSEQ multiplex PCR, yet TCRdb's version contains in-frame clones alone and is incomplete. The table has about 150,000 clones, around 90% seen once; the top ten hold 4.9%. Sequencing was performed on blood. These receptors all come from a man aged 25-40 years in good health.

The V call is TRBV4-1, the J call TRBJ2-3; no reliable D call. The CDR3 totals 13 residues. Trimming took off 1 base at V and 3 bases at J, with 5 bases between the two ends. CDR1 and CDR2 from the germline V gene are MGHRA and YSYEKL. The CDR3 DNA reads as TGCGCCAGCAGCCAAGTTCAGACAGATACGCAGTATTTT. Translating gives CASSQVQTDTQYF.

The CDR3 sequence is CASSQDVAGVLDTQYF. In DNA, the CDR3 is TGTGCCAGCAGCCAAGATGTAGCGGGAGTTTTGGATACGCAGTATTTT. The chain combines TRBV3-1 (or the pseudogene TRBV3-2) with TRBJ2-3, with 9 positions matching TRBD2. The CDR3 runs to 16 residues. CDR1 and CDR2 from the germline V gene are LGHDT and YNNKEL (reference sequence). V was pared by 0 bases and J by 6 bases, with 7 bases of the junction left unmatched.

The gene calls are TRBV7-2 and TRBJ1-1, with D unclear. In germline, CDR1 is SGHTA, CDR2 FQGNSA. The germline V and J ends were trimmed by 2 bases and 0 bases, with 4 bases remaining between them. The CDR3 covers 13 residues. CDR3 DNA sequence: TGTGCCAGCAGCTTACGGATGAACACTGAAGCTTTCTTT. Its translation: CASSLRMNTEAFF.

The gene calls are TRBV12-3 or TRBV12-4 and TRBJ2-5; D is unresolved. V was pared by 3 bases and J by 7 bases, with 6 bases between. This CDR3 contains 11 residues. The CDR3 coding sequence is TGTGCCAGCAGTTTGCTAGGGACCCAGTACTTC. This gives the protein CASSLLGTQYF.

V and J are TRBV12-3 or TRBV12-4 and TRBJ1-1; D call uncertain. There are 13 residues in the CDR3. V gave up 5 bases and J gave up 4 bases, with 11 bases separating them. This CDR3 is CASSPGFGTEAFF. For the CDR3, the DNA is TGTGCCAGCAGTCCGGGGTTTGGCACTGAAGCTTTCTTT.

In regard to this clone: The same CDR3 also results from other DNA sequences found in this sample. The rearrangement links TRBV7-2 to TRBJ2-3; D is unresolved. The CDR3 is made up of 11 amino acids. V gave up 3 bases and J gave up 6 bases, with 4 bases separating them. In germline, CDR1 is SGHTA, CDR2 FQGNSA. The CDR3 coding sequence is TGTGCCAGCAGCTTTTTGGATACGCAGTATTTT. As protein: CASSFLDTQYF.

The J gene is TRBJ2-7, the V gene TRBV7-9; D uncertain. With 4 bases removed from V and 8 bases from J, the gap between germline ends came to 12 bases. The germline gives CDR1 SEHNR, CDR2 FQNEAQ (reference sequence). The CDR3 length is 12 residues. In DNA, the CDR3 is TGTGCCAGCAGCTCTATCACTCGGCAGCAGTACTTC. This translates into CASSSITRQQYF.

The V and J genes are TRBV29-1 and TRBJ1-1; no firm D call. The CDR3 length is 11 residues. V shed 2 bases and J shed 4 bases, with 5 bases lying between them. The germline V gene has CDR1 SQVTM and CDR2 ANQGSEA. CDR3 DNA: TGCAGCGTTGAATCCGCCACTGAAGCTTTCTTT. It encodes CSVESATEAFF.